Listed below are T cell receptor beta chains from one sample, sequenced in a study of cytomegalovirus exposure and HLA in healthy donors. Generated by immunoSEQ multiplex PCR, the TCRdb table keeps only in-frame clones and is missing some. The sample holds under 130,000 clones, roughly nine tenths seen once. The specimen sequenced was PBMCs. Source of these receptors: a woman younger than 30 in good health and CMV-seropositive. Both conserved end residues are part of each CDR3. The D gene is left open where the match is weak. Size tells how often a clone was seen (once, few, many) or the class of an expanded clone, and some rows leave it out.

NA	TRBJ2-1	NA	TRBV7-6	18	CASSLGGPPPRRVNEQFF	TGTGCCAGCAGCTTAGGGGGGCCCCCACCTAGGCGTGTGAATGAGCAGTTCTTC
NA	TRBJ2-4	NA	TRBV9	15	CASSVGPGVINIQYF	TGTGCCAGCAGCGTAGGGCCCGGAGTAATCAACATTCAGTACTTC
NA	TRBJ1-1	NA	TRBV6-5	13	CASRTGGFTEAFF	TGTGCCAGCAGAACGGGGGGGTTCACTGAAGCTTTCTTT
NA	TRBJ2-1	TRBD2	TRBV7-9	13	CASRAGEGAEQFF	TGTGCCAGCAGGGCGGGGGAAGGGGCTGAGCAGTTCTTC
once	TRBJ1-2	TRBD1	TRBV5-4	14	CASSPRQGNYGYTF	TGTGCCAGCAGCCCCAGACAGGGTAACTATGGCTACACCTTC
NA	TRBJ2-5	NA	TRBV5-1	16	CASSQGPNRVQETQYF	TGCGCCAGCAGCCAAGGACCAAACAGGGTTCAAGAGACCCAGTACTTC
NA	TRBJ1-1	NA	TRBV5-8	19	CASSLVSGPAFPMNTEAFF	TGTGCCAGCAGCTTGGTCTCTGGGCCAGCTTTCCCTATGAACACTGAAGCTTTCTTT
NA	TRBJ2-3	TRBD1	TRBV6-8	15	CASSYQDRRQDTQYF	TGTGCCAGCAGTTATCAGGACAGGCGCCAAGATACGCAGTATTTT
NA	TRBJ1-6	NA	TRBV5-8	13	CASSLILNSPLHF	TGTGCCAGCAGCTTGATTCTAAATTCACCCCTCCACTTT
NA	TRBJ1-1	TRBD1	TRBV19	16	CASSTGTGEEDAEAFF	TGTGCCAGTAGCACCGGGACAGGGGAGGAAGACGCTGAAGCTTTCTTT
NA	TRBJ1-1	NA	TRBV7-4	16	CASSPKEGMGNTEAFF	TGTGCCAGCAGCCCGAAGGAGGGGATGGGGAACACTGAAGCTTTCTTT
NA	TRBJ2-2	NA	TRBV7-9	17	CASTSRLGTAGTGELFF	TGTGCCAGCACCTCCCGACTCGGGACAGCGGGCACCGGGGAGCTGTTTTTT
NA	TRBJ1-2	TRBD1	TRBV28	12	CASSLTGDGYTF	TGTGCCAGCAGTTTGACAGGGGATGGCTACACCTTC
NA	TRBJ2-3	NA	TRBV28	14	CASTEQGREDTQYF	TGTGCCAGCACGGAACAGGGAAGGGAAGATACGCAGTATTTT
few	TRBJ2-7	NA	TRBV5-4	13	CASSSQGSYEQYF	TGTGCCAGCAGCTCCCAGGGTTCCTACGAGCAGTACTTC
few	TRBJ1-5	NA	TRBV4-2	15	CASSQEQASNQPQHF	TGTGCCAGCAGCCAAGAACAGGCTAGCAATCAGCCCCAGCATTTT
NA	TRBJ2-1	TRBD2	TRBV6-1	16	CASSDRASGPYNEQFF	TGTGCCAGCAGTGATCGGGCTAGCGGACCGTACAATGAGCAGTTCTTC
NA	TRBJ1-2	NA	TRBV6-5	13	CASSVREDYGYTF	TGTGCCAGCAGTGTCAGGGAGGACTATGGCTACACCTTC
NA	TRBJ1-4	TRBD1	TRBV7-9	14	CASSLATTGEGLVF	TGTGCCAGCAGCTTAGCTACGACAGGGGAGGGATTGGTTTTT
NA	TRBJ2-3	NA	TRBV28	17	CASSLNPRARDTDTQYF	TGTGCCAGCAGTTTAAACCCCCGTGCCAGGGATACAGATACGCAGTATTTT
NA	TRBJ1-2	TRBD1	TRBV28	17	CASSPGWTGGIGYGYTF	TGTGCCAGCAGCCCCGGGTGGACAGGGGGCATCGGCTATGGCTACACCTTC
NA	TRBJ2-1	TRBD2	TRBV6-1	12	CASSEEGRGQFF	TGTGCCAGCAGTGAGGAGGGGAGGGGGCAGTTCTTC
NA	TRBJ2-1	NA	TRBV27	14	CASSLSGTRNEQFF	TGTGCCAGCAGTTTATCAGGGACACGCAATGAGCAGTTCTTC
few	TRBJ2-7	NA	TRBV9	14	CASSVGRVPSEQYF	TGTGCCAGCAGCGTAGGCAGGGTCCCCTCCGAGCAGTACTTC
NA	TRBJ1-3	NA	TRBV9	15	CASSVTGSSGNTIYF	TGTGCCAGCAGCGTGACGGGGAGCTCTGGAAACACCATATATTTT
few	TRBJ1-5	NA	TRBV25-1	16	CASSEWGGDGNQPQHF	TGTGCCAGCAGTGAATGGGGGGGGGACGGCAATCAGCCCCAGCATTTT
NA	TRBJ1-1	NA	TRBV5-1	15	CASSLIRTENTEAFF	TGCGCCAGCAGCTTGATTAGGACAGAGAACACTGAAGCTTTCTTT